These 27 T cell receptor beta chains share one sample of origin, sequenced in a study of blood T cell repertoires in COVID-19. TCRdb's copy holds only in-frame clones and misses some; the assay was immunoSEQ multiplex PCR. Of about 440,000 clones listed, about nine tenths are singletons. Sequenced sample: PBMCs or T cells enriched from blood (not recorded which). The receptor set was obtained from a man between 18 and 35 years old who had recovered from COVID-19.

The chain links TRBV18 to TRBJ2-7, with 10 bases lining up with TRBD2. This CDR3 is 14 amino acids long. Per the germline V gene, CDR1 is KGHSH and CDR2 is LQKENI. V lost 4 bases, J lost 6 bases, and 6 bases stayed unmatched. CDR3 bases: TGTGCCAGCTCACTTGGACTAGCGGATTTCGAGCAGTACTTC. Amino acids: CASSLGLADFEQYF.

The genes are TRBV27 and TRBJ1-1, with 11 nucleotides matching TRBD1. V shed 10 bases and J 10 bases; nucleotides not matched to a gene: 20. The CDR3 is made up of 16 amino acids. Germline V gene sequence: CDR1 MNHEY, CDR2 SMNVEV (reference sequence). CDR3 loop: CATRLSSGTGGLSAFF. As DNA, the CDR3 is TGTGCCACCAGACTGTCGAGTGGGACAGGGGGTCTATCAGCTTTCTTT.

The V call is TRBV28, the J call TRBJ1-2; 8 bases are a match to TRBD1. V shed 1 base and J 5 bases; nucleotides not matched to a gene: 6. Germline CDR1 and CDR2: MDHEN and SYDVKM. The CDR3 spans 15 residues. The CDR3: CASSLSDRAEYGYTF. The DNA of the CDR3 is TGTGCCAGCAGTTTATCGGACAGGGCGGAGTATGGCTACACCTTC.

The rearrangement joins TRBV11-2 to TRBJ2-1; D may be TRBD2 (6 bases). This CDR3 has 14 amino acids. CDR1 SGHAT and CDR2 FQNNGV come from the germline V gene. V lost 1 base and J lost 6, with 10 bases in between. DNA of the CDR3: TGTGCCAGCAGCTTAGCGGGGGTAGGCAATGAGCAGTTCTTC. Amino acid sequence: CASSLAGVGNEQFF.

The chain joins TRBV3-1 (or the pseudogene TRBV3-2) to TRBJ2-7, with a tentative D call TRBD1 (5 bases). This CDR3 has 15 residues. Trimming cost V 4 bases and J 3 bases, with 16 bases left between them. Germline V CDR1 and CDR2: LGHDT, YNNKEL (reference sequence). The CDR3 here is CASSRGWQGVYEQYF. DNA of the CDR3: TGTGCCAGCAGCCGGGGATGGCAAGGGGTCTACGAGCAGTACTTC.

The V call is TRBV7-9, the J call TRBJ1-5, with 7 bases fitting TRBD1. The CDR3 is made up of 12 amino acids. V shed 5 bases, J shed 8 bases, and the junction held 3 bases outside the gene matches. Germline lookup yields CDR1 SEHNR and CDR2 FQNEAQ (reference sequence). DNA of the CDR3: TGTGCCAGCAGCCTCGACAGGGAGCCCCAGCATTTT. Protein sequence: CASSLDREPQHF.

The genes are TRBV7-3 and TRBJ2-1, with 14 bases identical to TRBD2. The V gene end was trimmed by 6 bases and the J gene end by 8 bases; junction bases not matched to a gene: 6. The CDR3 runs 15 residues. CDR1 SGHTA and CDR2 FQGTGA come from the germline V gene. DNA of the CDR3: TGTGCCAGCAGTCAGGTGGGACTAGCGGGAGATGAGCAGTTCTTC. As protein: CASSQVGLAGDEQFF.

The V and J genes are TRBV2 and TRBJ1-1, with 9 positions matching TRBD1. Trimming at V came to 11 bases and at J to 4 bases, leaving 8 bases not matched to a gene. Per the germline V gene, CDR1 is SNHLY and CDR2 is FYNNEI. The CDR3 contains 13 residues. CDR3 nucleotide sequence: TGTGCCCGATCACAGGGGGCAGGCACTGAAGCTTTCTTT. Translation gives CARSQGAGTEAFF.

This clone was recorded only once. The CDR3 region has the DNA TGCGCCAGCAGCCAAGGTCGGTTCGGGAACTATGGCTACACCTTC. It is translated as CASSQGRFGNYGYTF. The chain is built from TRBV4-1 and TRBJ1-2, with unresolved D. The germline CDR1 and CDR2 sequences are MGHRA and YSYEKL. V lost 1 base and J lost 2, with 11 bases in between. This CDR3 region has 15 residues.

The rearrangement joins TRBV5-5 to TRBJ1-6; 8 bases agree with TRBD1. Germline values: CDR1 SGHKS, CDR2 YYEKEE (reference sequence). The V and J ends lost 3 bases and 9 bases, in that order; junction bases with no gene match: 2. The length of the CDR3 is 13 residues. CDR3 DNA sequence: TGTGCCAGCAGCTCCAGGGGGCTTTCACCCCTCCACTTT. Its protein product is CASSSRGLSPLHF. The full variable domain, in which reference TRBV5-5 and TRBJ1-6 provide the parts outside the CDR3, is DAGVTQSPTHLIKTRGQQVTLRCSPISGHKSVSWYQQVLGQGPQFIFQYYEKEERGRGNFPDRFSARQFPNYSSELNVNALLLGDSALYLCASSSRGLSPLHFGNGTRLTVT.

The chain carries TRBV7-9 and TRBJ2-3, with 8 bases matching TRBD1. Trimming removed 1 base from V and 4 bases from J; junction bases left unmatched: 7. This CDR3 spans 16 amino acids. Per the germline V gene, CDR1 is SEHNR and CDR2 is FQNEAQ (reference sequence). In DNA form, the CDR3 reads TGTGCCAGCAGCTTAGGGAATTCAGGGGGCCCAGATACGCAGTATTTT. This codes for CASSLGNSGGPDTQYF.

This chain connects TRBV10-2 to TRBJ2-1, with TRBD2 identical over 10 bases. Germline values: CDR1 WSHSY, CDR2 SAAADI. CDR3 length equals 15 residues. V was clipped by 7 bases and J by 7 bases; unmatched bases: 10. The CDR3 sequence is CASTPGLARLNEQFF. CDR3 nucleotide sequence: TGCGCCAGCACCCCGGGACTAGCGCGTCTTAATGAGCAGTTCTTC.

The rearrangement joins TRBV5-4 to TRBJ1-2; D remains unclear. The germline V gene encodes CDR1 SGHNT and CDR2 YYREEE (reference sequence). The CDR3 is made up of 13 amino acids. V was clipped by 2 bases and J by 4 bases, with 9 bases between them. This CDR3 reads CASSFPHSYGYTF. CDR3 nucleotides: TGTGCCAGCAGCTTCCCCCACAGCTATGGCTACACCTTC.

This chain connects TRBV15 to TRBJ1-5, with TRBD1 as a possible D gene (5 bases). This CDR3 is built from 18 residues. Germline values: CDR1 LNHNV, CDR2 YYDKDF (reference sequence). Trimming took 0 bases from V and 4 from J, leaving 19 bases between them. The CDR3 protein is CATSREPQTVPLNQPQHF. CDR3 bases: TGTGCCACCAGCAGAGAACCACAGACAGTTCCCCTAAATCAGCCCCAGCATTTT.

This clone turned up a few times. The V call is TRBV10-3, the J call TRBJ2-2; a possible D gene is TRBD2 (6 bases). The V end was cut by 10 bases, the J end by 5 bases, with 17 bases between. Germline V lookup: CDR1 ENHRY, CDR2 SYGVKD. The CDR3 consists of 14 residues. The CDR3 nucleotides read TGTGCCACCGGGTCGACGGGAGTGACCGGGGAGCTGTTTTTT. Its translation: CATGSTGVTGELFF.

CDR3 loop: CASRPNRGGNTEAFF. The CDR3 region has the DNA TGTGCCAGCAGACCTAACAGGGGAGGGAACACTGAAGCTTTCTTT. The chain joins TRBV6-5 to TRBJ1-1; 7 bases align to TRBD1. This CDR3 spans 15 amino acids. Trimming at V came to 6 bases and at J to 1 base, leaving 8 bases not matched to a gene. Germline V gene data show CDR1 as MNHEY and CDR2 as SVGAGI.

The chain joins TRBV5-4 to TRBJ2-1, with D possibly TRBD2 on 5 matching bases. The CDR3 is 14 amino acids. V was clipped by 4 bases and J by 11 bases, with 19 bases between them. From germline, CDR1 is SGHNT and CDR2 YYREEE (reference sequence). Here the CDR3 DNA reads TGTGCCAGCAGCGCACCGGTCAGCGGAAATAAGCAGTTCTTC. Amino acid sequence: CASSAPVSGNKQFF.

The V call is TRBV10-1, the J call TRBJ1-1; D gene uncertain. From germline, CDR1 is WNHNN and CDR2 SYGVQD (reference sequence). Between the trimmed V and J ends, which lost 3 bases and 0 bases, there was a span of 8 bases. The CDR3 covers 14 residues. The CDR3 nucleotides read TGCGCCAGCAGTGAATCCAGATTGAACACTGAAGCTTTCTTT. It encodes CASSESRLNTEAFF.

V usage is TRBV5-1 and J usage is TRBJ2-7, with D maybe TRBD1 (7 bases). In germline, CDR1 is SGHRS, CDR2 YFSETQ. The CDR3 runs 15 residues. V was trimmed by 7 bases and J by 4 bases, leaving 21 bases between them. CDR3 region: CASSPGLGQLYEQYF. For the CDR3, the DNA is TGCGCCAGCTCCCCGGGACTGGGACAGCTATACGAGCAGTACTTC.

CDR3 nucleotides: TGTGCCAGCAGCCTACAGCCTAATTCACCCCTCCACTTT. Protein: CASSLQPNSPLHF. The chain couples TRBV7-3 to TRBJ1-6; unclear D gene. The CDR3 length is 13 residues. Trimming pared 5 bases from V and 6 bases from J, leaving 8 bases between. CDR1 is SGHTA, CDR2 FQGTGA, per germline.

The V call is TRBV10-3, the J call TRBJ1-4; D uncertain. The germline CDR1 and CDR2 sequences are ENHRY and SYGVKD. The CDR3 has 14 residues. The V and J ends lost 0 bases and 7 bases respectively, with 9 bases between them. The CDR3 here is CAISESLGVEKLFF. In DNA form, the CDR3 reads TGTGCCATCAGTGAGTCTTTGGGAGTTGAAAAACTGTTTTTT.

The V gene is TRBV29-1, the J gene TRBJ2-3; tentative D call: TRBD2 (5 bases). This CDR3 has 14 residues. V was shortened by 7 bases and J by 0 bases, with 14 bases between the two germline ends. Germline lookup yields CDR1 SQVTM and CDR2 ANQGSEA. DNA for the CDR3: TGCAGCGGCCTAGCAGGCCTTAGCACAGATACGCAGTATTTT. It translates to CSGLAGLSTDTQYF.

The rearrangement uses TRBV11-2 and TRBJ2-3; 12 bases match TRBD2. After removal of 4 bases from V and 10 bases from J, the junction contained 12 bases not matched to a gene. The CDR3 covers 16 residues. Germline loops: CDR1 SGHAT, CDR2 FQNNGV. CDR3: CASSSWARLAGESQYF. DNA of the CDR3: TGTGCCAGCAGCTCTTGGGCGCGACTAGCGGGAGAGTCGCAGTATTTT.

The chain uses TRBV5-1 and TRBJ1-5; 7 bases match TRBD1. V shed 0 bases and J 5 bases; nucleotides not matched to a gene: 5. Germline CDR1 is SGHRS and CDR2 is YFSETQ. This CDR3 is 15 amino acids long. The DNA for the CDR3 is TGCGCCAGCAGCTTGGGACAGGGTATAGATCAGCCCCAGCATTTT. This encodes CASSLGQGIDQPQHF.

This chain connects TRBV6-4 to TRBJ2-1; 8 positions agree with TRBD2. J gave up 1 base and V 0 bases, and 2 bases lay outside the gene matches. CDR3 size: 16 residues. CDR1 MRHNA and CDR2 SNTAGT come from the germline V gene. The CDR3 spells CASSDSTGGSYNEQFF. CDR3 nucleotide sequence: TGTGCCAGCAGTGACTCGACGGGAGGGTCCTACAATGAGCAGTTCTTC.

The V call is TRBV2, the J call TRBJ2-2, with D unresolved. The CDR3 has 14 amino acids. Germline CDR1 is SNHLY and CDR2 is FYNNEI. Trimming stripped 4 bases from V and 0 bases from J, with 6 bases between. The CDR3 sequence: CASSGRSNTGELFF. The DNA for the CDR3 is TGTGCCAGCAGTGGCCGGTCGAACACCGGGGAGCTGTTTTTT.

The rearrangement uses TRBV13 and TRBJ1-2; perhaps TRBD1 as D (5 bases). The germline V gene encodes CDR1 PRHDT and CDR2 FYEKMQ (reference sequence). With 0 bases removed from V and 4 bases from J, the gap between germline ends came to 12 bases. The CDR3 has 15 residues. CDR3 coding DNA: TGTGCCAGCAGCTTAGGACGGGTCAGGGCCTATGGCTACACCTTC. Protein: CASSLGRVRAYGYTF.